Each of the 16 T cell receptor beta chains below was sequenced from the same sample in a study of T cells after posttransplantation cyclophosphamide. Control samples came 1 year after myeloablative marrow transplants with methotrexate plus calcineurin inhibitor. Data came from immunoSEQ multiplex PCR; TCRdb stores just in-frame clones and leaves some out. This table holds approximately 10,000 clones, 70% to 90% found once. The specimen comprised PBMCs, sampled about 380 days after allogeneic stem cell transplant with calcineurin inhibitor and methotrexate. All receptors come from a male patient aged 25-45 years who received an allogeneic stem cell transplant from an unrelated donor, was CMV-positive, and had acute GVHD only. Some of the T cells may derive from the graft donor.

The chain links TRBV10-3 to TRBJ2-2; 9 bases align to TRBD2. Per the germline V gene, CDR1 is ENHRY and CDR2 is SYGVKD. The CDR3 loop spans 16 amino acids. V lost 6 bases to trimming and J lost 3 bases; unmatched junction nucleotides: 8. The CDR3 here is CAIRASGGTYTGELFF. For the CDR3, the DNA is TGTGCCATCAGGGCCAGCGGGGGGACTTACACCGGGGAGCTGTTTTTT.

V is TRBV7-8 and J is TRBJ1-5, with D possibly being TRBD1 (5 bases). Deletions cut 1 base from V and 11 bases from J, with 9 bases between. This CDR3 is built from 12 residues. CDR1 is SGHVS, CDR2 FQNEAQ, per germline. The CDR3 region has the DNA TGTGCCAGCAGCTTAGTTGGGGGGGCCCAGCATTTT. Its translation is CASSLVGGAQHF. Variable domain in full (rest from reference TRBV7-8 and TRBJ1-5): GAGVSQSPRYKVAKRGQDVALRCDPISGHVSLFWYQQALGQGPEFLTYFQNEAQLDKSGLPSDRFFAERPEGSVSTLKIQRTQQEDSAVYLCASSLVGGAQHFGDGTRLSIL.

The chain employs TRBV9 and TRBJ1-1, with 7 bases fitting TRBD1. The CDR3 runs 16 residues. The junction had 9 bases not matched to a gene; V was cut back by 3 bases and J by 1 base. Germline-derived CDR1 and CDR2 are SGDLS and YYNGEE. CDR3 residues: CASSANPGQQNTEAFF. CDR3 DNA: TGTGCCAGCAGCGCAAATCCGGGACAGCAGAACACTGAAGCTTTCTTT.

The gene calls are TRBV5-1 and TRBJ2-7; 7 bases match TRBD2. CDR3 length: 18 amino acids. Per germline, CDR1 SGHRS and CDR2 YFSETQ. The V gene end was trimmed by 2 bases and the J gene end by 4 bases; junction bases not matched to a gene: 18. In DNA form, the CDR3 reads TGCGCCAGCAGCTTTGGGGACCGGGGCGGGAGTGTCAAGTACGAGCAGTACTTC. It encodes CASSFGDRGGSVKYEQYF. Filled out from reference TRBV5-1 and TRBJ2-7, the complete variable domain reads KAGVTQTPRYLIKTRGQQVTLSCSPISGHRSVSWYQQTPGQGLQFLFEYFSETQRNKGNFPGRFSGRQFSNSRSEMNVSTLELGDSALYLCASSFGDRGGSVKYEQYFGPGTRLTVT.

V is TRBV7-2 and J is TRBJ1-2; D ambiguous. Germline CDR1 and CDR2: SGHTA and FQGNSA. V dropped 7 bases and J dropped 2 bases, with 14 bases sitting between them. CDR3 size: 14 residues. The CDR3: CASTEDTLNYGYTF. In nucleotides, the CDR3 is TGTGCCAGCACCGAAGACACGTTGAACTATGGCTACACCTTC.

This clone occurred a few times. This chain links TRBV5-6 with TRBJ1-5, with a weak D call TRBD1 (5 bases). V was shortened by 4 bases and J by 6 bases, with 14 bases between the two germline ends. The CDR3 spans 14 residues. Germline V CDR1 and CDR2: SGHDT, YYEEEE. The CDR3 sequence is CASSPRGGSQPQHF. The CDR3 DNA is TGTGCCAGCAGCCCCCGGGGGGGGTCTCAGCCCCAGCATTTT.

The gene calls are TRBV13 and TRBJ1-2; 8 bases agree with TRBD1. Trimming at V came to 0 bases and at J to 3 bases, leaving 9 bases not matched to a gene. The CDR3 totals 17 residues. The V gene's germline CDR1 is PRHDT and CDR2 FYEKMQ (reference sequence). The CDR3 is CASSLGTGGDIDYGYTF. The CDR3, as DNA: TGTGCCAGCAGCTTAGGAACAGGGGGTGATATTGACTATGGCTACACCTTC.

This clone turned up a few times. The chain employs TRBV2 and TRBJ2-1; 7 bases line up with TRBD1. This CDR3 has 15 residues. CDR1 is SNHLY and CDR2 is FYNNEI in the germline V gene. Trimming at V came to 7 bases and at J to 6 bases, leaving 12 bases not matched to a gene. DNA of the CDR3: TGTGCCAGCAACAGAGGGGGCCTGGATGGCAATGAGCAGTTCTTC. Amino acid sequence: CASNRGGLDGNEQFF.

This sequence joins TRBV11-2 and TRBJ1-2; 7 bases line up with TRBD1. In germline, CDR1 is SGHAT, CDR2 FQNNGV. Trimming removed 5 bases from V and 4 bases from J; junction bases left unmatched: 7. This CDR3 has 14 residues. CDR3 sequence (DNA): TGTGCCAGCAGCCCCGGGACAGCCCGCTATGGCTACACCTTC. This encodes CASSPGTARYGYTF.

The J gene is TRBJ1-4, the V gene TRBV5-1, with TRBD1 matching 7 bases. The CDR3 contains 15 residues. The V and J ends lost 2 bases and 3 bases, in that order; junction bases with no gene match: 4. Germline V lookup: CDR1 SGHRS, CDR2 YFSETQ. CDR3 amino acids: CASSFRQGPNEKLFF. The DNA of the CDR3 is TGCGCCAGCAGCTTCCGACAGGGACCTAATGAAAAACTGTTTTTT.

This sequence joins TRBV18 and TRBJ2-7, with a tentative D call TRBD2 (5 bases). The CDR3 runs to 16 residues. V was shortened by 3 bases and J by 4 bases, with 19 bases between the two germline ends. The germline V gene encodes CDR1 KGHSH and CDR2 LQKENI. The CDR3 DNA reads TGTGCCAGCTCACCGACTACCGGATGGGGAACATACGAGCAGTACTTC. Residues: CASSPTTGWGTYEQYF.

The chain has TRBV5-1 and TRBJ1-1, with D possibly matching TRBD1 (6 bases). The CDR3 has 16 residues. The V and J ends lost 3 bases and 1 base respectively, with 16 bases between them. CDR1 and CDR2 from the germline V gene are SGHRS and YFSETQ. CDR3 loop: CASSSAPTGGNTEAFF. In DNA form, the CDR3 reads TGCGCCAGCAGCTCGGCCCCGACAGGAGGGAACACTGAAGCTTTCTTT. Complete variable domain (other parts from reference TRBV5-1 and TRBJ1-1): KAGVTQTPRYLIKTRGQQVTLSCSPISGHRSVSWYQQTPGQGLQFLFEYFSETQRNKGNFPGRFSGRQFSNSRSEMNVSTLELGDSALYLCASSSAPTGGNTEAFFGQGTRLTVV.

The chain is built from TRBV27 and TRBJ2-7; 9 nucleotides align to TRBD1. CDR1 MNHEY and CDR2 SMNVEV come from the germline V gene (reference sequence). V lost 2 bases and J lost 4; bases outside the gene matches: 9. This CDR3 comprises 16 residues. In DNA, the CDR3 is TGTGCCAGCAGTTTAGTTCGGGACAGGGTACGATACGAGCAGTACTTC. It specifies CASSLVRDRVRYEQYF.

The V call is TRBV5-1, the J call TRBJ1-3; tentative D call: TRBD1 (5 bases). The germline V gene has CDR1 SGHRS and CDR2 YFSETQ. The CDR3 loop spans 15 amino acids. The ends were cut back, 3 bases at V and 0 bases at J, with 10 bases in the middle. The CDR3 sequence is CASSWDSRSGNTIYF. As DNA, the CDR3 is TGCGCCAGCAGCTGGGACTCCCGCTCTGGAAACACCATATATTTT. Drawing the rest from reference TRBV5-1 and TRBJ1-3, the complete variable domain is KAGVTQTPRYLIKTRGQQVTLSCSPISGHRSVSWYQQTPGQGLQFLFEYFSETQRNKGNFPGRFSGRQFSNSRSEMNVSTLELGDSALYLCASSWDSRSGNTIYFGEGSWLTVV.

The chain couples TRBV18 to TRBJ1-2; TRBD1 agrees at 7 bases. CDR1 KGHSH and CDR2 LQKENI come from the germline V gene. The junction had 4 bases not matched to a gene; V was cut back by 3 bases and J by 3 bases. The CDR3 extends over 14 amino acids. The CDR3: CASSPYTGDYGYTF. The CDR3 DNA sequence: TGTGCCAGCTCACCCTACACAGGGGACTATGGCTACACCTTC.

The V call is TRBV6-1, the J call TRBJ1-2; D is undetermined. CDR1 and CDR2 from the germline V gene are MNHNS and SASEGT. Trimming cost V 1 base and J 0 bases, with 6 bases left between them. The CDR3 spans 14 residues. The CDR3 coding sequence is TGTGCCAGCAGTGAAGGGAGCTCTAACTATGGCTACACCTTC. Translation gives CASSEGSSNYGYTF.